This paragraph reports one T cell receptor (beta chain). The repertoire was sequenced with immunoSEQ multiplex PCR; TCRdb's copy has only in-frame clones and lacks some. In the table there are over 130,000 clones, 77% of which are singletons. The entry originates in a study of blood T cell repertoires in COVID-19. V shed 6 bases and J 4 bases; nucleotides not matched to a gene: 7. The CDR3 is made up of 13 amino acids. Germline CDR1 is SQVTM and CDR2 is ANQGSEA. The sequence was obtained from a woman aged 45-60 years with active or convalescent COVID-19. The chain is built from TRBV29-1 and TRBJ1-1; 8 bases are shared with TRBD1. Sequencing used peripheral blood. The DNA of the CDR3 is TGCAGCGTCTGGGGACAGGTGGGCACTGAAGCTTTCTTT. It yields the protein CSVWGQVGTEAFF.